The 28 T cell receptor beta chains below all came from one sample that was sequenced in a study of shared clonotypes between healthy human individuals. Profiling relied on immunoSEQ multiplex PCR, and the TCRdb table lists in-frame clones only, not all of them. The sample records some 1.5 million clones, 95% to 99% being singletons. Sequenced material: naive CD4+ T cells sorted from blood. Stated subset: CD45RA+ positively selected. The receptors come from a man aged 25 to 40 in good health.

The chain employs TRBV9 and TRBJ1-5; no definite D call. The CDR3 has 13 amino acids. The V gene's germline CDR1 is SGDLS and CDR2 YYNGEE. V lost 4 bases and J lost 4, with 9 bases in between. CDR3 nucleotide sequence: TGTGCCAGCAGCCGGGCTCATAATCAGCCCCAGCATTTT. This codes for CASSRAHNQPQHF.

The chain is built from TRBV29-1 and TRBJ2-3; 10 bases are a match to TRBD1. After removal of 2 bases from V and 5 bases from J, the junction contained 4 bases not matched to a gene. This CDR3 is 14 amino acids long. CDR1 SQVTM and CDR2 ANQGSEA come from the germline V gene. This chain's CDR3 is CSVESGQGEDTQYF. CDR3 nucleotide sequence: TGCAGCGTTGAATCCGGACAGGGGGAAGATACGCAGTATTTT.

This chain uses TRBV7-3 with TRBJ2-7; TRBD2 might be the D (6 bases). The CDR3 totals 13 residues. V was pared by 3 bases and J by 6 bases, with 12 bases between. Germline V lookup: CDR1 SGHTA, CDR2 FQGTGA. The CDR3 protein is CASSFQREAEQYF. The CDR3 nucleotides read TGTGCCAGCAGCTTTCAGAGGGAGGCCGAGCAGTACTTC.

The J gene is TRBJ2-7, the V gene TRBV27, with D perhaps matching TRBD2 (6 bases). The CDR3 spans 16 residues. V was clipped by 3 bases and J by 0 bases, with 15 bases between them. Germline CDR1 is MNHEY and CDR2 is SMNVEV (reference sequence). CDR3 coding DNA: TGTGCCAGCAGTTTGCGCCTCAACGGGGGCTCCTACGAGCAGTACTTC. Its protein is CASSLRLNGGSYEQYF.

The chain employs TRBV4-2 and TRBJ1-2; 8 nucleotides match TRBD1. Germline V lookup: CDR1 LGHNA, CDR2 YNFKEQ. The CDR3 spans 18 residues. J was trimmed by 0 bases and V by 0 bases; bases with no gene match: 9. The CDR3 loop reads CASSQDPDRDISNYGYTF. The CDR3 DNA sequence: TGTGCCAGCAGCCAAGATCCGGACAGGGATATATCTAACTATGGCTACACCTTC.

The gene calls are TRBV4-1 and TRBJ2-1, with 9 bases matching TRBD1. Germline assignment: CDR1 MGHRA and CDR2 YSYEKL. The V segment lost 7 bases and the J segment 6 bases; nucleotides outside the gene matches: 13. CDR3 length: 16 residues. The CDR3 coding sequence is TGCGCCAGCAAGTACAAACAGGGGGCGAGGGTCAATGAGCAGTTCTTC. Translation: CASKYKQGARVNEQFF.

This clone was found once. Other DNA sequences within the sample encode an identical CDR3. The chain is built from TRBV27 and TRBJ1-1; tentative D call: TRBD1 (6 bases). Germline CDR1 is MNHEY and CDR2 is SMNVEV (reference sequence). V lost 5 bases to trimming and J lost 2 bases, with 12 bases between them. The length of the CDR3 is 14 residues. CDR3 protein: CASSPWTVNTEAFF. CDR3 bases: TGTGCCAGCAGTCCGTGGACAGTTAACACTGAAGCTTTCTTT.

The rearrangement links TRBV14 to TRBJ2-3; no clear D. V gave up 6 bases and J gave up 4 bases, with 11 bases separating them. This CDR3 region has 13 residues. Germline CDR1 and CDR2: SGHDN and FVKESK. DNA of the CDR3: TGTGCCAGCAGTCCCGCCGGCGCAGATACGCAGTATTTT. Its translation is CASSPAGADTQYF.

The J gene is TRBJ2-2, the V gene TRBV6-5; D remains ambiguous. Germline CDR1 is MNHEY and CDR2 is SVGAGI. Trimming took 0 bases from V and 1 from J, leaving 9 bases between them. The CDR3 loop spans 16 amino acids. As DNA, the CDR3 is TGTGCCAGCAGTTACTCGATATCGCTGAACACCGGGGAGCTGTTTTTT. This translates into CASSYSISLNTGELFF.

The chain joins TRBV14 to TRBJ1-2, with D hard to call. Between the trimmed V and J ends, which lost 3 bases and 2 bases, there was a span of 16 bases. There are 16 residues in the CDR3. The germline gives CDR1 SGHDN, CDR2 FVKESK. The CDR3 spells CASSHLNPGANYGYTF. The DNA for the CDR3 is TGTGCCAGCAGCCATCTCAATCCGGGAGCCAACTATGGCTACACCTTC.

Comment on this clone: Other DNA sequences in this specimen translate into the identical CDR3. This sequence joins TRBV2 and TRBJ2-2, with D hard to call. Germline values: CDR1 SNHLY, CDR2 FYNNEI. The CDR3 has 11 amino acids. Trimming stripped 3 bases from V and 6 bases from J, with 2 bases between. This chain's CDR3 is CASSESGELFF. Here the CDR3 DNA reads TGTGCCAGCAGTGAGTCCGGGGAGCTGTTTTTT.

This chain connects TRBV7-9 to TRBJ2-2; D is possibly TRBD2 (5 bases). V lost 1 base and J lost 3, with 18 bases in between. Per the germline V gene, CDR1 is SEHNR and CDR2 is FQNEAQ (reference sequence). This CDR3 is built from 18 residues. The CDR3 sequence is CASSLGRDLLSYTGELFF. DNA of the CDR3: TGTGCCAGCAGCTTAGGTCGGGATCTCCTCTCGTACACCGGGGAGCTGTTTTTT.

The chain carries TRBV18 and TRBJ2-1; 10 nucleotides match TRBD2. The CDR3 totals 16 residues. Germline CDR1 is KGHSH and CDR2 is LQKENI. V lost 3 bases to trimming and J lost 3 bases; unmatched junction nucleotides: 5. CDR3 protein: CASSPVAGGVYNEQFF. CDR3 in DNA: TGTGCCAGCTCACCGGTAGCGGGAGGCGTCTACAATGAGCAGTTCTTC.

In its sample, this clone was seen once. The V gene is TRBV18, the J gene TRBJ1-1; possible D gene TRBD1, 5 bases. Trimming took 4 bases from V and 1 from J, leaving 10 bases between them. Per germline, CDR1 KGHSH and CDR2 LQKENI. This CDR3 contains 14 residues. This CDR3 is CASSLGPRNTEAFF. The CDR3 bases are TGTGCCAGCTCACTGGGACCCAGGAACACTGAAGCTTTCTTT.

CDR3: CASSLEGDSTQYF. The CDR3 DNA sequence: TGTGCCAGCAGCTTAGAAGGGGATAGTACGCAGTATTTT. The V call is TRBV7-2, the J call TRBJ2-3; D is possibly TRBD1 (5 bases). V lost 1 base to trimming and J lost 8 bases, with 10 bases between them. The CDR3 totals 13 residues. Germline assignment: CDR1 SGHTA and CDR2 FQGNSA.

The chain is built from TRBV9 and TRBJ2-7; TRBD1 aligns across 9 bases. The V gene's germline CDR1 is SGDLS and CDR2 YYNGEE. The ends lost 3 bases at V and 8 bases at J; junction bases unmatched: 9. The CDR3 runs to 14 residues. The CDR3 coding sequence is TGTGCCAGCAGCGATGGACAGGGGTTTACGCAGCAGTACTTC. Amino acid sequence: CASSDGQGFTQQYF.

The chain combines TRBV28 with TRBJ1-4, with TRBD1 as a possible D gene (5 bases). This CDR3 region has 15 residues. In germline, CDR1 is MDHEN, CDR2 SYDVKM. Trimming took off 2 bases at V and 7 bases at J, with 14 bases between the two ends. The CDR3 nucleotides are TGTGCCAGCAGTTTAGCAGGGTCCCTAGGTGAAAAACTGTTTTTT. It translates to CASSLAGSLGEKLFF.

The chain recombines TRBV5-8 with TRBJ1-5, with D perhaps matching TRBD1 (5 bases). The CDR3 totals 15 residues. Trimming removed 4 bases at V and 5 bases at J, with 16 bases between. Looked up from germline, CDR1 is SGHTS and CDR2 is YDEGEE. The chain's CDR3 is CASSSSWRGHQPQHF. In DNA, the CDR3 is TGTGCCAGCAGCAGCTCATGGAGGGGCCATCAGCCCCAGCATTTT.

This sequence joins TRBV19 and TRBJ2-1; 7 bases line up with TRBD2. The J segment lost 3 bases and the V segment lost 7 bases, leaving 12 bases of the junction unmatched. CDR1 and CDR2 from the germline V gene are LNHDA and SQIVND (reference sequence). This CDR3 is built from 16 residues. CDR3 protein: CASNRLGEGLYNEQFF. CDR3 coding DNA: TGTGCCAGTAACAGACTCGGGGAGGGTCTCTACAATGAGCAGTTCTTC.

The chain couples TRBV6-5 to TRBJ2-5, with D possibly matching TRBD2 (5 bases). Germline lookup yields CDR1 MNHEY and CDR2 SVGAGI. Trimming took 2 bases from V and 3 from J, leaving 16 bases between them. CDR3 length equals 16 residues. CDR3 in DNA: TGTGCCAGCAGTTACGCCGGGGTCGGTATGAAAGAGACCCAGTACTTC. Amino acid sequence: CASSYAGVGMKETQYF.

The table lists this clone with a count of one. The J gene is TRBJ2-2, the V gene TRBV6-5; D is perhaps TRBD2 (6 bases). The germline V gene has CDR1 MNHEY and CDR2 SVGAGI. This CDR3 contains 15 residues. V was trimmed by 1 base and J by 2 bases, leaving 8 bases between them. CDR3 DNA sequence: TGTGCCAGCAGTTACTGGGGGACTAACACCGGGGAGCTGTTTTTT. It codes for CASSYWGTNTGELFF.

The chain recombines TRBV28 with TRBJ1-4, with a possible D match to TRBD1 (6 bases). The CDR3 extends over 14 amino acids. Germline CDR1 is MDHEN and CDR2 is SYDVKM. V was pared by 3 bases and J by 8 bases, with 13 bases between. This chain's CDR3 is CASSFGQGQEKLFF. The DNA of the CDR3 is TGTGCCAGCAGTTTCGGTCAGGGGCAGGAAAAACTGTTTTTT.

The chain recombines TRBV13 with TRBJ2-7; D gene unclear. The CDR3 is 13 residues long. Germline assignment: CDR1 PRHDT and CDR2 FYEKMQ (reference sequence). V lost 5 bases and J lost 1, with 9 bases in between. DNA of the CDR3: TGTGCCAGCAGCCCCCCGGGTTCCTACGAGCAGTACTTC. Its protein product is CASSPPGSYEQYF.

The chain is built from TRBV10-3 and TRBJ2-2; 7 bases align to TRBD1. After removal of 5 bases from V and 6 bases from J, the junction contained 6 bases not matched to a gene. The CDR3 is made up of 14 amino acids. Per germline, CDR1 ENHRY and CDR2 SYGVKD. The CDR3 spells CAISYRGNAGELFF. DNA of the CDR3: TGTGCCATCAGTTACAGGGGCAACGCCGGGGAGCTGTTTTTT.

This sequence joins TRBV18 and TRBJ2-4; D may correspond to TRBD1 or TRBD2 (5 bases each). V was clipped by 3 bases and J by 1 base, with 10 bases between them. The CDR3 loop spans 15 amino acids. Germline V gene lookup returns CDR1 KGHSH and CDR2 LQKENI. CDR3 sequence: CASSPARDAKNIQYF. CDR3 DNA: TGTGCCAGCTCACCTGCCCGGGACGCCAAAAACATTCAGTACTTC.

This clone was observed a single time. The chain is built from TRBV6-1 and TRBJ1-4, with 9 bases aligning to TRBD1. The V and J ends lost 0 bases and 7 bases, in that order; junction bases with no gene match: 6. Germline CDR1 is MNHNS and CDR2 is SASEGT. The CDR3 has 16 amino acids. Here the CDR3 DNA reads TGTGCCAGCAGTGAAGCTTGGGACAGGGAAGGTGAAAAACTGTTTTTT. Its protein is CASSEAWDREGEKLFF.

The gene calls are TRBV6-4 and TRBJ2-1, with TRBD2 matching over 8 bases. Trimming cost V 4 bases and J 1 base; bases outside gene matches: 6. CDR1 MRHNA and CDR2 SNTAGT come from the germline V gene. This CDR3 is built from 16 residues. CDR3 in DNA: TGTGCCAGCAGTGGAAACGGGGGGGGATCCTACAATGAGCAGTTCTTC. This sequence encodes CASSGNGGGSYNEQFF.

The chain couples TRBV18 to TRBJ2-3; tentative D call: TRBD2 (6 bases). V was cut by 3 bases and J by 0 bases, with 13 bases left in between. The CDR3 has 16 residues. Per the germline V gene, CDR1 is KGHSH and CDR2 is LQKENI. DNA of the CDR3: TGTGCCAGCTCACCTTTGGCTAGCGTTAGCACAGATACGCAGTATTTT. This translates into CASSPLASVSTDTQYF.